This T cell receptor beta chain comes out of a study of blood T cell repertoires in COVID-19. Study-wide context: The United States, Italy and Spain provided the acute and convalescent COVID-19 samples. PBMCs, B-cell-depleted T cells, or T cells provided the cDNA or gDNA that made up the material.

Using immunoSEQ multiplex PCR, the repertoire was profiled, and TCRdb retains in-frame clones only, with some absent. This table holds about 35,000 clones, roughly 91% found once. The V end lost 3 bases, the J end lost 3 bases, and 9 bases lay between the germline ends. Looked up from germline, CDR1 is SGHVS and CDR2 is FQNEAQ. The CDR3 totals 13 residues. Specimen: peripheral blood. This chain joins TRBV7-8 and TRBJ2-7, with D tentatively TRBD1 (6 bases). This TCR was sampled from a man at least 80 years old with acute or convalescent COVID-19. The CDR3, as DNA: TGTGCCAGCAGCTTCGGACAGCGCTACGAGCAGTACTTC. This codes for CASSFGQRYEQYF.